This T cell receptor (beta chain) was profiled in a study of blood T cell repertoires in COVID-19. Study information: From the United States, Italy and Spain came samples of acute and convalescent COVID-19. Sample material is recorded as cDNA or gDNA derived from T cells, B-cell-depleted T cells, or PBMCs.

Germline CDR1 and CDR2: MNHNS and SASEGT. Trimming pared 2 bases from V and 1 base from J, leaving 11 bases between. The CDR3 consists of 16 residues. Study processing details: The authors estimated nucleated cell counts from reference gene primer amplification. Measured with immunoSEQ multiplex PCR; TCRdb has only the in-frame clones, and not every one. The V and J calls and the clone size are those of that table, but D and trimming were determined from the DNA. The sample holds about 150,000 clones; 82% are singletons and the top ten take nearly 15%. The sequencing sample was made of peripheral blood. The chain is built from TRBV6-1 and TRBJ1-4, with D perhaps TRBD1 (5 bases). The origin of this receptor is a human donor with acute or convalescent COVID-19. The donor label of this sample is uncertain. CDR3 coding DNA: TGTGCCAGCAGTGAACAGGGTTGGGGAACTAATGAAAAACTGTTTTTT. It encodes CASSEQGWGTNEKLFF.